The 8 T cell receptor beta chains below come from one sample, sequenced in a study of T cell responses to AZD1222 COVID-19 vaccine. TCRdb keeps only in-frame clones here, not all; method: immunoSEQ multiplex PCR. The sample lists about 74,000 clones, 80% to 90% occurring once. The sample consisted of peripheral blood, taken on day 0 of AZD1222 vaccination. Source of these receptors: an adult in good health.

In this sample, this clone turned up a few times. V usage is TRBV7-3 and J usage is TRBJ2-1, with 11 positions matching TRBD2. Germline V CDR1 and CDR2: SGHTA, FQGTGA. The V segment lost 6 bases and the J segment 7 bases; nucleotides outside the gene matches: 5. The CDR3 covers 14 residues. The CDR3 spells CASSALAGGNEQFF. The CDR3 bases are TGTGCCAGCAGTGCGCTAGCGGGAGGAAATGAGCAGTTCTTC.

Turning to this clone: Additional DNA sequences in this sample encode the identical CDR3. The chain has TRBV9 and TRBJ2-1; D unresolved. Germline CDR1 reads SGDLS; CDR2 reads YYNGEE. This CDR3 has 11 amino acids. V was cut by 0 bases and J by 9 bases, with 4 bases left in between. The CDR3 is CASSVDREQFF. The CDR3 coding sequence is TGTGCCAGCAGCGTAGATCGTGAGCAGTTCTTC.

The chain is built from TRBV11-1 and TRBJ2-7, with TRBD1 identical over 10 bases. Trimming took 3 bases from V and 5 from J; bases not matched to a gene: 4. This CDR3 spans 14 amino acids. Germline-derived CDR1 and CDR2 are SGHAT and FQDESV (reference sequence). The CDR3 protein is CASSFRDRGHEQYF. CDR3 bases: TGTGCCAGCAGCTTCCGGGACAGGGGCCACGAGCAGTACTTC. The variable domain in full, completed from reference TRBV11-1 and TRBJ2-7, reads EAEVAQSPRYKITEKSQAVAFWCDPISGHATLYWYRQILGQGPELLVQFQDESVVDDSQLPKDRFSAERLKGVDSTLKIQPAELGDSAMYLCASSFRDRGHEQYFGPGTRLTVT.

V and J are TRBV3-1 (or the pseudogene TRBV3-2) and TRBJ1-3, with D hard to call. Trimming stripped 0 bases from V and 2 bases from J, with 5 bases between. CDR1 is LGHDT, CDR2 YNNKEL, per germline (reference sequence). The CDR3 totals 14 residues. The CDR3 loop reads CASSQEGTGNTIYF. CDR3 sequence (DNA): TGTGCCAGCAGCCAAGAGGGTACTGGAAACACCATATATTTT.

V and J are TRBV6-5 and TRBJ1-6; D is unresolved. Trimming removed 0 bases from V and 11 bases from J, with 5 bases in between. The CDR3 runs to 12 residues. The V gene's germline CDR1 is MNHEY and CDR2 SVGAGI. CDR3 coding DNA: TGTGCCAGCAGTTACTCGGGGACACCCCTCCACTTT. Amino acids: CASSYSGTPLHF.

The chain links TRBV9 to TRBJ2-1; 10 nucleotides match TRBD2. V was pared by 4 bases and J by 5 bases, with 6 bases of the junction left unmatched. Germline V CDR1 and CDR2: SGDLS, YYNGEE. The CDR3 sequence is 15 residues long. The CDR3 protein is CASSFSGRADNEQFF. Here the CDR3 DNA reads TGTGCCAGCAGCTTCAGCGGGAGGGCGGACAATGAGCAGTTCTTC.

V gene TRBV28 combines with J gene TRBJ1-4, with 7 bases matching TRBD1. V shed 6 bases and J 4 bases; nucleotides not matched to a gene: 8. CDR1 MDHEN and CDR2 SYDVKM come from the germline V gene. The CDR3 loop spans 15 amino acids. The CDR3 DNA reads TGTGCCAGCAGCTCCGGGACAGAATATAATGAAAAACTGTTTTTT. It is translated as CASSSGTEYNEKLFF.

This rearrangement joins TRBV5-8 to TRBJ2-5; D possibly corresponds to TRBD2 (6 bases). Trimming took 6 bases from V and 4 from J, leaving 19 bases between them. Per germline, CDR1 SGHTS and CDR2 YDEGEE. This CDR3 has 15 residues. For the CDR3, the DNA is TGTGCCAGCATCCCGGGGAGGAGATTTGGAGAGACCCAGTACTTC. Its protein product is CASIPGRRFGETQYF.